This entry features one T cell receptor (beta chain) sequence. The data originate from a study of blood T cell repertoires in COVID-19. In the original processing: Reference gene primer amplification gave estimated nucleated cell counts. Data came from immunoSEQ multiplex PCR; TCRdb stores just in-frame clones and leaves some out. That table is the source of V, J and clone size, and D and trimming were worked out from the DNA. The sample includes under 150,000 clones, roughly four fifths of them seen just once. Deletions cut 3 bases from V and 7 bases from J, with 18 bases between. The CDR3 has 15 residues. Germline CDR1 SNHLY, CDR2 FYNNEI.

The rearrangement joins TRBV2 to TRBJ1-2; D may be TRBD1 (6 bases). The sample taken for sequencing was peripheral blood. The sequence was collected from a human donor in a cohort sampled during active COVID-19. The CDR3 region has the DNA TGTGCCAGCAGTGAGAACAGGGCGTCTATGGCTGGCTACACCTTC. Protein product: CASSENRASMAGYTF.